This T cell receptor (beta chain) was recorded in a study of blood T cell repertoires in COVID-19. This table comes from immunoSEQ multiplex PCR, and its TCRdb copy is limited to in-frame clones, with some not included. This sample has over 250,000 clones, with roughly 89% found just once. Germline CDR1 ENHRY, CDR2 SYGVKD. CDR3 size: 14 residues. V lost 3 bases to trimming and J lost 2 bases, with 10 bases between them. Residents of around 24 US areas, aged about 18 to 89 years, made up the participants. This rearrangement joins TRBV10-3 to TRBJ1-1; a weak D match, TRBD1 (5 bases). Material for sequencing was PBMCs or T cells enriched from blood (not recorded which). This clonotype originated in a woman in her sixties or seventies who had recovered from COVID-19. The CDR3 protein is CAISDFWGNTEAFF. In DNA form, the CDR3 reads TGTGCCATCAGTGACTTCTGGGGCAACACTGAAGCTTTCTTT.